The clone carrying this TCR beta chain was recorded many times. The antigen remains unidentified. The CDR3 spans 16 residues. Germline V lookup: CDR1 MNHEY, CDR2 SVGAGI. V dropped 2 bases and J dropped 5 bases, with 19 bases sitting between them. The data originate from a study of T cells after yellow fever vaccination. The overall study: When fractions had low cell numbers, they were prepared with SMART-Seq v4 Ultra Low Input. Study-level points and caveats: A large majority of primary-vaccination clones showed up again after the booster (96% CD4, roughly 88% CD8).

Making TCR cDNA involved 5'RACE template switching, which added UMIs and a universal primer site. TCRdb fed the 5' RACE reads into MiXCR, producing one record per CDR3 protein. The data contain almost 30,000 distinct CDR3 sequences, around 5% of them singletons. Specimen: CD8+ T cells sorted from PBMCs, collected 10 days after the yellow fever booster vaccination. The J gene is TRBJ2-7, the V gene TRBV6-5; D gene unclear. This sequence was found in a man aged 25 to 40 who received the YFV17D yellow fever vaccine. CDR3 loop: CASSYTPGPRQDEQYF. CDR3 DNA: TGTGCCAGCAGTTACACGCCGGGCCCACGGCAGGACGAGCAGTACTTC.